The source of this T cell receptor beta chain is a study of blood T cell repertoires in COVID-19. This table comes from immunoSEQ multiplex PCR, and its TCRdb copy is limited to in-frame clones, with some not included. The top ten hold 17% of the sample, which has some 100,000 clones, about 89% seen once. This receptor was taken from a human donor in a cohort sampled during active COVID-19. Sample: peripheral blood.

CDR3 sequence reads: CSVEPSGVSTDTQYF. CDR3 coding DNA: TGCAGCGTTGAACCTAGCGGGGTTTCCACAGATACGCAGTATTTT. The genes are TRBV29-1 and TRBJ2-3; 9 bases agree with TRBD2. The CDR3 spans 15 residues. Per germline, CDR1 SQVTM and CDR2 ANQGSEA. The trim removed 2 bases at V and 2 bases at J, leaving 5 bases unmatched.